This passage covers 8 T cell receptor beta chains from one sample sequenced in a study of shared clonotypes between healthy human individuals. Produced via immunoSEQ multiplex PCR; TCRdb's table is partial and in-frame only. The repertoire holds about 1.5 million clones, with 98% as singletons. Sequencing was performed on naive CD4+ T cells sorted from blood. Subset here: CD45RA+ positively selected. These receptor sequences come from a man under 40 in good health.

The genes are TRBV4-2 and TRBJ2-7; 7 positions agree with TRBD2. The germline gives CDR1 LGHNA, CDR2 YNFKEQ. V lost 2 bases and J lost 3; bases outside the gene matches: 7. The CDR3 is made up of 15 amino acids. The CDR3 spells CASSQYEGGDYEQYF. DNA for the CDR3: TGTGCCAGCAGCCAATACGAGGGAGGGGACTACGAGCAGTACTTC.

The chain combines TRBV7-9 with TRBJ1-2; D perhaps matches TRBD1 (5 bases). The V gene lost 7 bases and the J gene lost 8 bases, with 17 bases spanning the gap. The CDR3 is 13 amino acids. Germline CDR1 and CDR2: SEHNR and FQNEAQ (reference sequence). The CDR3 protein is CASTLPGGGGYTF. The CDR3 DNA reads TGTGCCAGCACCCTACCCGGGGGAGGCGGCTACACCTTC.

The chain carries TRBV11-1 and TRBJ2-1, with D perhaps matching TRBD2 (6 bases). Trimming left V 2 bases short and J 10 bases short, with 12 bases between. The CDR3 loop spans 13 amino acids. CDR1 is SGHAT and CDR2 is FQDESV in the germline V gene (reference sequence). This chain's CDR3 is CASSLKAAGEQFF. The CDR3 nucleotides are TGTGCCAGCAGCTTAAAGGCGGCGGGGGAGCAGTTCTTC.

The J gene is TRBJ1-2, the V gene TRBV6-5; 10 bases are shared with TRBD1. V was clipped by 5 bases and J by 5 bases; unmatched bases: 8. CDR1 and CDR2 (germline): MNHEY, SVGAGI. This CDR3 has 15 residues. The CDR3 region has the DNA TGTGCCAGCAGTCCGGGACAGGGGCTTCCATATGGCTACACCTTC. Encoded protein: CASSPGQGLPYGYTF.

On this clone itself: The sample holds other DNA sequences that translate to the same CDR3. The chain uses TRBV7-2 and TRBJ2-7; D may be TRBD2 (6 bases). Germline V gives CDR1 SGHTA, CDR2 FQGNSA. The length of the CDR3 is 14 residues. Trimming shortened V by 5 bases and J by 4 bases, and 15 bases separated the two germline ends. The CDR3 here is CASSPPGTSYEQYF. Written as DNA, the CDR3 is TGTGCCAGCAGCCCTCCGGGGACTTCATACGAGCAGTACTTC.

The gene calls are TRBV6-6 and TRBJ1-2; 10 positions agree with TRBD1. The CDR3 length is 13 residues. Losses at the gene ends were 6 bases for V and 7 bases for J; bases not matched to a gene: 5. CDR1 and CDR2 (germline): MNHNY, SVGAGI (reference sequence). Here the CDR3 DNA reads TGTGCCAGCAGCTCGACAGGGGGCAGTGGCTACACCTTC. This encodes CASSSTGGSGYTF.

The chain joins TRBV29-1 to TRBJ1-4; D possibly corresponds to TRBD1 (6 bases). V was clipped by 7 bases and J by 8 bases, with 17 bases between them. The CDR3 totals 13 residues. Germline V gives CDR1 SQVTM, CDR2 ANQGSEA. The CDR3 DNA is TGCAGCGGTCGACAGGTCCCCTCAGAAAAACTGTTTTTT. It translates to CSGRQVPSEKLFF.

This clone was seen once. V gene TRBV4-3 combines with J gene TRBJ2-5; perhaps TRBD2 as D (6 bases). V was clipped by 0 bases and J by 7 bases, with 15 bases between them. This CDR3 is 15 amino acids long. The germline CDR1 and CDR2 sequences are LGHNA and YSLEER. DNA of the CDR3: TGCGCCAGCAGCCAAGATCTGACTAGATCCGGGACCCAGTACTTC. It specifies CASSQDLTRSGTQYF.